The rows below give T cell receptor beta chains drawn from one sample of a study of CD8+ T cells in alopecia areata. Profiling relied on immunoSEQ multiplex PCR, and the TCRdb table lists in-frame clones only, not all of them. The table has 140,000 to 150,000 clones, approximately 87% seen once. The specimen was CD8+ T cells sorted from blood, collected at week 0. These receptor sequences come from a human donor with alopecia areata. The CDR3 runs from the conserved cysteine through the conserved F or W. Fields, in order: V gene, D gene, CDR3 length, clone size, J gene, CDR3 DNA, CDR3 protein. A D gene is named only where the DNA matches it firmly. The size entry is marked missing in some rows and otherwise reads once, few, many or a size class.

TRBV27	.	14	.	TRBJ2-1	TGTGCCAGCAGTACGGGTGGTTCCTACAATGAGCAGTTCTTC	CASSTGGSYNEQFF
TRBV5-4	TRBD2	15	.	TRBJ2-7	TGTGCCAGCAGCTTGGGGCTAGCGGGGGCCTACGAGCAGTACTTC	CASSLGLAGAYEQYF
TRBV5-6	TRBD2	15	.	TRBJ2-7	TGTGCCAGCAGCTTGGGACTAGCGGGTACCTACGAGCAGTACTTC	CASSLGLAGTYEQYF
TRBV9	TRBD1	16	.	TRBJ2-5	TGTGCCAGCAGCGCTCGGGACAGGGGAGGTCAAGAGACCCAGTACTTC	CASSARDRGGQETQYF
TRBV2	.	15	.	TRBJ2-1	TGTGCCAGCAGACCTCGGACAGACCTCCTCGATGAGCAGTTCTTC	CASRPRTDLLDEQFF
TRBV9	.	15	.	TRBJ1-5	TGTGCCAGCAGCGAGGGTTCAGGGGCAGGTCAGCCCCAGCATTTT	CASSEGSGAGQPQHF
TRBV27	TRBD1	13	.	TRBJ1-1	TGTGCCAGCAGCGTAGGTGGGACAGGTGAAGCTTTCTTT	CASSVGGTGEAFF
TRBV7-9	TRBD2	14	.	TRBJ2-7	TGTGCCAGCAGCTCAACGACTAGCGACTACGAGCAGTACTTC	CASSSTTSDYEQYF
TRBV29-1	TRBD2	14	.	TRBJ2-7	TGCAGCGCGGAGACTAGCGGGAGTCACGACGAGCAGTACTTC	CSAETSGSHDEQYF
TRBV19	TRBD1	14	.	TRBJ2-7	TGTGCCAGTAGACCCGGGACAGGAGCCTACGAGCAGTACTTC	CASRPGTGAYEQYF
TRBV6-1	TRBD2	15	.	TRBJ2-1	TGTGCCAGCACCACTACCGGGGGGTCCTACAATGAGCAGTTCTTC	CASTTTGGSYNEQFF
TRBV19	.	11	.	TRBJ1-1	TGTGCCAGTAAACTGGGGCCTGAAGCTTTCTTT	CASKLGPEAFF
TRBV10-3	.	13	.	TRBJ2-7	TGTGCCATCAGTGCCGGGTCGGCCTACGAGCAGTACTTC	CAISAGSAYEQYF
TRBV9	TRBD2	16	.	TRBJ2-1	TGTGCCAGCAGCCCGGGGGGCGGGGGGATGTACAATGAGCAGTTCTTC	CASSPGGGGMYNEQFF
TRBV27	.	11	.	TRBJ2-7	TGTGCCAGCAGCTCTGCCTACGAGCAGTACTTC	CASSSAYEQYF
TRBV7-3	.	12	.	TRBJ2-1	TGTGCCAGCAGCCTCTCCCCCAATGAGCAGTTCTTC	CASSLSPNEQFF
TRBV7-9	.	16	.	TRBJ2-7	TGTGCCAGCAGCGGGCCGAGGGGCCCCAGCTCCTACGAGCAGTACTTC	CASSGPRGPSSYEQYF
TRBV27	TRBD2	16	.	TRBJ2-3	TGTGCCAGCAGCCCAACAGAGGGAGGGCCCTCGGATACGCAGTATTTT	CASSPTEGGPSDTQYF
TRBV5-4	.	15	.	TRBJ2-1	TGTGCCAGCAGCCCCTTGCGGGACGGGTACAATGAGCAGTTCTTC	CASSPLRDGYNEQFF
TRBV6-5	.	13	.	TRBJ2-1	TGTGCCAGCAGTCCCACGAGCGGGAATGAGCAGTTCTTC	CASSPTSGNEQFF
TRBV28	.	14	once	TRBJ2-7	TGTGCCAGCAAACTCCGGGACGGCTCCTACGAGCAGTACTTC	CASKLRDGSYEQYF
TRBV4-1	TRBD1	15	.	TRBJ2-7	TGCGCCAGCAGCCAGTCGGACGACAGGGTCTACGAGCAGTACTTC	CASSQSDDRVYEQYF
TRBV5-1	.	12	.	TRBJ2-1	TGCGCCAGCAGCCTTCGTTTCGATGAGCAGTTCTTC	CASSLRFDEQFF
TRBV12-5	.	13	.	TRBJ2-7	TGTGCTAGTGGCCCCGGGGGTGGGTACGAGCAGTACTTC	CASGPGGGYEQYF
TRBV6-5	.	12	.	TRBJ2-7	TGTGCCAGCAGTCAGACTAGCTACGAGCAGTACTTC	CASSQTSYEQYF
TRBV4-1	.	14	.	TRBJ2-7	TGCGCCAGCAGCCAAGACGGTCAGACTTACGAGCAGTACTTC	CASSQDGQTYEQYF
TRBV7-7	TRBD2	14	.	TRBJ2-7	TGTGCTAGCAGCTTAGATAGCGGGAGCGACGAGCAGTACTTC	CASSLDSGSDEQYF
TRBV19	.	14	.	TRBJ2-1	TGTGCCAGTAGTATGGCGGGAACCGTCAATGAGCAGTTCTTC	CASSMAGTVNEQFF
TRBV7-9	.	15	.	TRBJ2-6	TGTGCCAGCAGCCACGAGGGGCTTGGGGCCAACGTCCTGACTTTC	CASSHEGLGANVLTF
TRBV5-4	.	14	few	TRBJ2-7	TGTGCCAGCAGCCGCCCCAATAACAGGGACGAGCAGTACTTC	CASSRPNNRDEQYF
TRBV4-1	.	17	.	TRBJ1-1	TGCGCCAGCAGCCAACAATACCGGACAGAGATGAACACTGAAGCTTTCTTT	CASSQQYRTEMNTEAFF
TRBV27	.	17	.	TRBJ2-6	TGTGCCAGCAGTTTTCAGGGTCAAACCTCTGGGGCCAACGTCCTGACTTTC	CASSFQGQTSGANVLTF
TRBV5-4	TRBD2	16	.	TRBJ2-1	TGTGCCAGCAGCTTGCTGGGAGCGGGGGATGTGCATGAGCAGTTCTTC	CASSLLGAGDVHEQFF
TRBV2	.	12	.	TRBJ1-1	TGTGCCACCTCGCTAGGGAACACTGAAGCTTTCTTT	CATSLGNTEAFF
TRBV5-1	.	12	once	TRBJ2-7	TGCGCCAGCAGCTTGGTGGGTTACGAGCAGTACTTC	CASSLVGYEQYF
TRBV5-6	TRBD2	13	.	TRBJ2-7	TGTGCCAGCAGCCCGGGGACTATCTACGAGCAGTACTTC	CASSPGTIYEQYF
TRBV10-3	TRBD1	16	few	TRBJ2-7	TGTGCCATCAGTGATACGGACAGGGGATTGGAGAACGAGCAGTACTTC	CAISDTDRGLENEQYF
TRBV7-6	TRBD2	20	.	TRBJ2-2	TGTGCCAGCAGCTTTCCGATCGGGCTAGCGGGAGGTCTTGACACCGGGGAGCTGTTTTTT	CASSFPIGLAGGLDTGELFF
TRBV15	.	15	once	TRBJ1-3	TGTGCCACCAGCAGAGGACTCAGCTCTGGAAACACCATATATTTT	CATSRGLSSGNTIYF
TRBV2	TRBD2	15	.	TRBJ2-1	TGTGCCAGCAGTGAACGACTAGCGGAGTACAATGAGCAGTTCTTC	CASSERLAEYNEQFF
TRBV7-6	.	16	.	TRBJ1-2	TGTGCCAGCAGCTCAAAAACGTCGGAAGATCCCTATGGCTACACCTTC	CASSSKTSEDPYGYTF
TRBV18	TRBD2	15	.	TRBJ2-4	TGTGCCAGCTCACCACAGCGGGGGGGCCAAAACATTCAGTACTTC	CASSPQRGGQNIQYF
TRBV19	.	11	few	TRBJ1-1	TGTGCCAGTAGCTCAAACACTGAAGCTTTCTTT	CASSSNTEAFF
TRBV4-1	TRBD1	16	few	TRBJ1-1	TGCGCCAGCAGCCAAGAAGAGCAGGGGGCGGGCACTGAAGCTTTCTTT	CASSQEEQGAGTEAFF
TRBV27	.	15	.	TRBJ1-5	TGTGCCAGCAGTGGAAAGGGGGTTAGCAATCAGCCCCAGCATTTT	CASSGKGVSNQPQHF
TRBV7-9	.	13	.	TRBJ2-1	TGTGCCACCTTACCTATTAACTTGGATGAGCAGTTCTTC	CATLPINLDEQFF
TRBV9	TRBD1	16	.	TRBJ2-4	TGTGCCAGCAGCTCGACAGGGGATGGGGCCAAAAACATTCAGTACTTC	CASSSTGDGAKNIQYF
TRBV5-1	TRBD1	14	.	TRBJ1-1	TGCGCCAGCAGCTCGACAGGGGAGAACACTGAAGCTTTCTTT	CASSSTGENTEAFF